This passage covers 20 T cell receptor beta chains from one sample sequenced in a study of shared clonotypes between healthy human individuals. Produced via immunoSEQ multiplex PCR; TCRdb's table is partial and in-frame only. The sample holds about a million clones, approximately 80% seen once. Sequenced: memory CD4+ T cells from PBMCs. As for subset: CD45RA-negative fraction. The receptors originated from a man between 18 and 29 years old in good health. Some clones in this sample may be carry-over from other donors' samples.

J is TRBJ1-2 and V is TRBV27; a weak D match, TRBD1 (6 bases). From germline, CDR1 is MNHEY and CDR2 SMNVEV (reference sequence). The V end lost 8 bases, the J end lost 4 bases, and 17 bases lay between the germline ends. The CDR3 covers 14 residues. The CDR3 is CASSRQESPYGYTF. Here the CDR3 DNA reads TGTGCCAGCTCCAGACAGGAGTCTCCCTATGGCTACACCTTC.

This chain joins TRBV30 and TRBJ2-7; 7 positions agree with TRBD2. Germline V gene lookup returns CDR1 GTSNPN and CDR2 SVGIG (reference sequence). V gave up 0 bases and J gave up 6 bases; unmatched junction bases: 11. CDR3 size: 15 residues. CDR3 DNA sequence: TGTGCCTGGAGTGTCGCTAGCGGTGATAGCGGCGAGCAGTACTTC. It encodes CAWSVASGDSGEQYF.

The sample holds one count of this clone. The V gene is TRBV28, the J gene TRBJ1-1; TRBD1 matches at 7 bases. The V gene's germline CDR1 is MDHEN and CDR2 SYDVKM. This CDR3 region has 17 residues. V was pared by 5 bases and J by 0 bases, with 12 bases of the junction left unmatched. The CDR3 region has the DNA TGTGCCAGCAGTGGCAACAGGGGCGAATTCATGAACACTGAAGCTTTCTTT. Its protein is CASSGNRGEFMNTEAFF.

The CDR3: CASAEAMNTEAFF. The CDR3 DNA reads as TGTGCCAGCGCGGAGGCGATGAACACTGAAGCTTTCTTT. This chain joins TRBV5-4 and TRBJ1-1; D is ambiguous. The CDR3 extends over 13 amino acids. The germline V gene encodes CDR1 SGHNT and CDR2 YYREEE (reference sequence). V lost 7 bases and J lost 0, with 10 bases in between.

For this clone: With a much larger clone just one base away, this may be a read error. The identical CDR3 is also encoded by other nucleotide sequences in the sample. The chain combines TRBV11-3 with TRBJ2-1; D unclear. Germline assignment: CDR1 SGHNT and CDR2 YENEEA. The CDR3 length is 13 residues. V lost 2 bases to trimming and J lost 3 bases, with 5 bases between them. DNA of the CDR3: TGTGCCAGCAGCTTAACCGGCTACAATGAGCAGTTCTTC. It is translated as CASSLTGYNEQFF.

This clone has a handful of counts. J is TRBJ2-2 and V is TRBV7-2, with 12 bases fitting TRBD2. This CDR3 contains 19 residues. J gave up 2 bases and V 5 bases, and 12 bases lay outside the gene matches. Looked up from germline, CDR1 is SGHTA and CDR2 is FQGNSA. CDR3 sequence: CASSPRLSSGRANTGELFF. The CDR3 nucleotides are TGTGCCAGCAGCCCCCGGTTGTCTAGCGGGAGGGCAAACACCGGGGAGCTGTTTTTT.

This rearrangement joins TRBV7-2 to TRBJ2-7; TRBD2 aligns across 8 bases. Germline V gene lookup returns CDR1 SGHTA and CDR2 FQGNSA. The length of the CDR3 is 15 residues. The V gene end was trimmed by 8 bases and the J gene end by 0 bases; junction bases not matched to a gene: 9. The CDR3 bases are TGTGCCAGCCTCCGGGGGGGTACGAGCTCCTACGAGCAGTACTTC. It yields the protein CASLRGGTSSYEQYF.

The rearrangement joins TRBV19 to TRBJ2-1; 9 bases agree with TRBD2. The CDR3 runs to 14 residues. The V and J ends lost 5 bases and 10 bases, in that order; junction bases with no gene match: 9. Per the germline V gene, CDR1 is LNHDA and CDR2 is SQIVND (reference sequence). The CDR3 bases are TGTGCCAGTAGTCTCTGGGGTGGACTAGCGGAGCAGTTCTTC. Translated, it gives CASSLWGGLAEQFF.

V usage is TRBV2 and J usage is TRBJ2-7, with 7 bases lining up with TRBD1. The germline V gene has CDR1 SNHLY and CDR2 FYNNEI. V shed 4 bases, J shed 4 bases, and the junction held 13 bases outside the gene matches. This CDR3 has 16 amino acids. CDR3 loop: CASSVGDSSVGYEQYF. The CDR3 DNA reads as TGTGCCAGCAGTGTCGGGGACAGCTCGGTGGGATACGAGCAGTACTTC. The complete variable domain, with remaining parts taken from reference TRBV2 and TRBJ2-7, reads EPEVTQTPSHQVTQMGQEVILRCVPISNHLYFYWYRQILGQKVEFLVSFYNNEISEKSEIFDDQFSVERPDGSNFTLKIRSTKLEDSAMYFCASSVGDSSVGYEQYFGPGTRLTVT.

This rearrangement joins TRBV5-1 to TRBJ2-4; TRBD1 might be the D (5 bases). The V and J ends lost 1 base and 2 bases respectively, with 13 bases between them. From germline, CDR1 is SGHRS and CDR2 YFSETQ. The CDR3 is made up of 16 amino acids. The CDR3 region has the DNA TGCGCCAGCAGCTTGAATCAGGGTAGACCCAAAAACATTCAGTACTTC. This codes for CASSLNQGRPKNIQYF.

The gene calls are TRBV4-2 and TRBJ2-5, with 8 bases matching TRBD2. Trimming took 5 bases from V and 4 from J; bases not matched to a gene: 15. The CDR3 is made up of 17 amino acids. Germline V gene lookup returns CDR1 LGHNA and CDR2 YNFKEQ. CDR3 sequence: CASSAQSLNAGGETQYF. In DNA form, the CDR3 reads TGTGCCAGCAGCGCTCAATCGTTGAACGCGGGAGGAGAGACCCAGTACTTC.

This rearrangement joins TRBV6-1 to TRBJ2-5, with TRBD1 matching 10 bases. The CDR3 runs to 14 residues. Trimming at V came to 5 bases and at J to 5 bases, leaving 5 bases not matched to a gene. CDR1 is MNHNS, CDR2 SASEGT, per germline. The CDR3 DNA sequence: TGTGCCAGCAGTACCGGGACAGGGGTGGAGACCCAGTACTTC. Protein product: CASSTGTGVETQYF.

The chain has TRBV5-7 and TRBJ1-2; unclear D gene. TRBV5-7 is placed among ORFs of uncertain function. The CDR3 totals 12 residues. V was shortened by 2 bases and J by 8 bases, with 10 bases between the two germline ends. The CDR3 spells CASSFLYWGYTF. The DNA for the CDR3 is TGTGCCAGCAGCTTTCTCTACTGGGGCTACACCTTC.

This clone was detected only a few times. J is TRBJ1-4 and V is TRBV27; possible D gene TRBD1, 5 bases. This CDR3 is 14 amino acids long. Germline values: CDR1 MNHEY, CDR2 SMNVEV (reference sequence). V gave up 10 bases and J gave up 9 bases, with 21 bases separating them. The CDR3 coding sequence is TGTGCCACGGGGCTTGTGGCAGGGATTCAAAAACTGTTTTTT. As protein: CATGLVAGIQKLFF.

The rearrangement links TRBV2 to TRBJ2-3; D is possibly TRBD1 or TRBD2 (5 bases each). The CDR3 covers 16 residues. V was clipped by 7 bases and J by 4 bases, with 21 bases between them. The V gene's germline CDR1 is SNHLY and CDR2 FYNNEI. CDR3 sequence: CASTQGRSRGPDTQYF. The CDR3 coding sequence is TGTGCCAGCACCCAAGGACGGTCTAGGGGACCAGATACGCAGTATTTT.

This rearrangement joins TRBV5-4 to TRBJ1-1, with D possibly TRBD1 on 6 matching bases. There are 16 residues in the CDR3. V shed 1 base and J shed 1 base, with 14 bases lying between them. CDR1 is SGHNT, CDR2 YYREEE, per germline (reference sequence). The CDR3 sequence: CASSLSLRGANTEAFF. The CDR3 DNA reads as TGTGCCAGCAGCTTGTCTCTGCGGGGGGCGAACACTGAAGCTTTCTTT.

This chain connects TRBV5-5 to TRBJ1-2, with D unclear. V was clipped by 7 bases and J by 0 bases, with 16 bases between them. CDR1 and CDR2 (germline): SGHKS, YYEKEE (reference sequence). The CDR3 has 15 residues. The CDR3 bases are TGTGCCAGCTCTATAGTAAATTCAGCTAACTATGGCTACACCTTC. Residues: CASSIVNSANYGYTF.

V gene TRBV27 combines with J gene TRBJ2-2; D unresolved. The germline V and J ends were trimmed by 8 bases and 6 bases, with 10 bases remaining between them. The CDR3 sequence is 12 residues long. CDR1 and CDR2 (germline): MNHEY, SMNVEV (reference sequence). Here the CDR3 DNA reads TGTGCCAGCTCTTGGGTGTCCGGGGAGCTGTTTTTT. It translates to CASSWVSGELFF.

The CDR3 bases are TGTGCCAGTAGTGGGACGGGACAGCTCTATCAGCCCCAGCATTTT. The encoded protein is CASSGTGQLYQPQHF. The genes are TRBV19 and TRBJ1-5; 7 bases are a match to TRBD1. The V segment lost 5 bases and the J segment 5 bases; nucleotides outside the gene matches: 9. The CDR3 length is 15 residues. In germline, CDR1 is LNHDA, CDR2 SQIVND (reference sequence).

The rearrangement uses TRBV6-5 and TRBJ2-1; TRBD2 matches at 8 bases. Germline V CDR1 and CDR2: MNHEY, SVGAGI. Trimming took 2 bases from V and 0 from J; bases not matched to a gene: 3. The CDR3 extends over 16 amino acids. Here the CDR3 reads CASSYDGTSSYNEQFF. The DNA of the CDR3 is TGTGCCAGCAGTTACGACGGGACTAGCTCCTACAATGAGCAGTTCTTC.